The source of this TCR beta chain is a study of T-cell reconstitution after alpha-beta-depleted transplantation in children. Overall study findings and caveats: Reportedly, only several hundred clones from non-depleted graft cells drove alpha-beta T-cell counts at about two months. T-cell numbers and diversity, one year after transplant, stemmed largely from T cells that were newly produced.

This sample's TCRbeta library carried unique molecular identifier barcodes. TCRdb re-called the PCR reads through MiXCR, storing one row per CDR3 protein. The top ten clones hold 4.5% to 6.5% of a sample with about 200,000 distinct CDR3 sequences, approximately 6.9% of them seen once. The CDR3 has 16 amino acids. V gave up 2 bases and J gave up 7 bases, with 15 bases separating them. Germline CDR1 and CDR2: LGHNA and YSLEER. Comments on this clonotype: What it binds is not known.

The sample was PBMCs, taken before TCRalphabeta/CD19-depleted stem cell transplant. The clonotype comes from a boy aged 2 to 10 with acute lymphoblastic leukemia, due to receive a stem cell transplant. The chain has TRBV4-3 and TRBJ1-6, with a possible D match to TRBD1 (5 bases). CDR3 amino acids: CASSQSRGRQNSPLHF. In nucleotides, the CDR3 is TGCGCCAGCAGCCAAAGCCGGGGACGGCAAAATTCACCCCTCCACTTT.